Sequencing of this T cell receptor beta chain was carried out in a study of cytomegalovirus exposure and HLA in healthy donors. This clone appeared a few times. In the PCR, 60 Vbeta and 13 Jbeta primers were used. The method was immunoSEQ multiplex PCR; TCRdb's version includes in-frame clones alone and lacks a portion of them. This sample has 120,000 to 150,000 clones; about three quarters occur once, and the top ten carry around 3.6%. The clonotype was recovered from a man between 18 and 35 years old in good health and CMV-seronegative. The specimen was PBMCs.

CDR3 sequence (DNA): TGTGCCAGTAGTATAGACTTTTCGGGATCTGGAAAGACCCAGTACTTC. Translating gives CASSIDFSGSGKTQYF. The chain links TRBV19 to TRBJ2-5; possibly TRBD2 for D (5 bases). Trimming shortened V by 0 bases and J by 6 bases, and 17 bases separated the two germline ends. Looked up from germline, CDR1 is LNHDA and CDR2 is SQIVND (reference sequence). This CDR3 is 16 amino acids long.